The T cell receptor (beta chain) described here comes from a study of T cell repertoires in cytomegalovirus infection. At the level of the study: HLA-B-restricted CMV epitopes that are well studied, plus recently identified HLA-C-restricted ones, were used by the study. Evidence of both CMV infection and a matching HLA type came from public TCR beta signatures.

TCRdb reprocessed the reads with MiXCR, giving one entry per CDR3 protein. The data show under 50,000 distinct CDR3 sequences, 20% to 25% seen once. In the case of this clonotype: Its antigen is not known.

Whole-study findings and limits: Cumulative public TCR beta family frequency identified CMV carriers with the relevant HLA. What dominated the ex vivo response were HLA-C-restricted CMV-specific TCR beta clonotypes.

CDR1 is LGHNA, CDR2 YSLEER, per germline. The CDR3 is 16 amino acids. Trimming removed 3 bases from V and 7 bases from J, with 22 bases in between. The rearrangement links TRBV4-3 to TRBJ2-7; TRBD1 is a possible D gene (5 bases). This TCR came from a human donor in good health (CMV status not recorded). Some clones in this sample may be carry-over from other donors' samples. The sample was CD8+ T cells from cultured PBMCs, taken from culture after CMV antigen stimulation. The CDR3 reads CASSHDTTARVGEQYF. The CDR3 region has the DNA TGCGCCAGCAGCCACGATACCACCGCCAGGGTGGGGGAGCAGTACTTC.